These T cell receptor beta chains were read from a single sample in a study of blood T cell repertoires in COVID-19. Method: immunoSEQ multiplex PCR; TCRdb's copy keeps in-frame clones and lacks some. The repertoire holds 250,000 to 350,000 clones, around 90% seen once, with 0.85% to 0.95% in the top ten. Sequences were obtained from peripheral blood. The receptor source for this set is a middle-aged woman who had recovered from COVID-19. CDR3s include the opening cysteine and the closing phenylalanine or tryptophan. D genes are given only for firm matches. The size of a clone is reported for some rows only, either as once, few or many, or as a class for expanded clones.

j_call,d_call,clone_size,v_call,cdr3_aa,cdr3_nt
TRBJ2-1,TRBD2,-,TRBV11-3,CASSLPSGRASSYNEQFF,TGTGCCAGCAGCTTACCCAGCGGGAGGGCGAGCTCCTACAATGAGCAGTTCTTC
TRBJ2-5,-,-,TRBV18,CASSPSSQETQYF,TGTGCCAGCTCACCGTCCTCCCAAGAGACCCAGTACTTC
TRBJ2-3,TRBD2,-,TRBV7-9,CASSLSAGGPTDTQYF,TGTGCCAGCAGCTTATCAGCGGGAGGGCCTACAGATACGCAGTATTTT
TRBJ1-1,TRBD1,-,TRBV6-1,CASSEGGTLTGHAFF,TGTGCCAGCAGTGAAGGGGGCACTTTGACAGGGCATGCTTTCTTT
TRBJ1-5,-,-,TRBV30,CAWSVVDGQPQHF,TGTGCCTGGAGTGTAGTAGATGGTCAGCCCCAGCATTTT
TRBJ1-5,-,-,TRBV19,CASSGGVGPGTDQPQHF,TGTGCCAGTAGCGGAGGGGTGGGACCGGGCACTGATCAGCCCCAGCATTTT
TRBJ2-7,-,-,TRBV10-3,CAISGVVLYEQYF,TGTGCCATCAGTGGGGTCGTACTATACGAGCAGTACTTC
TRBJ1-2,TRBD1,-,TRBV3-1/TRBV3-2,CASSGQGVDGYTF,TGTGCCAGCAGTGGACAGGGGGTAGATGGCTACACCTTC
TRBJ2-3,TRBD2,-,TRBV7-9,CASSLAKSSGSADTQYF,TGTGCCAGCAGCTTAGCAAAGTCTAGCGGGAGCGCAGATACGCAGTATTTT
TRBJ1-4,-,-,TRBV9,CASSGTSGDEKLFF,TGTGCCAGCAGCGGGACCTCGGGGGATGAAAAACTGTTTTTT
TRBJ1-5,-,-,TRBV4-1,CASSPVGPGNQPQHF,TGCGCCAGCAGCCCAGTGGGGCCTGGTAATCAGCCCCAGCATTTT
TRBJ2-3,-,-,TRBV6-2/TRBV6-3,CASSGQHVGADTQYF,TGTGCCAGCAGTGGGCAGCACGTAGGGGCAGATACGCAGTATTTT
TRBJ1-4,-,-,TRBV6-1,CASSEVGGVGEKLFF,TGTGCCAGCAGTGAAGTTGGGGGCGTGGGGGAAAAACTGTTTTTT
TRBJ2-1,-,once,TRBV2,CASRGALGLIAPHEQFF,TGTGCCAGCAGAGGGGCTTTGGGCCTTATAGCCCCCCATGAGCAGTTCTTC
TRBJ2-3,TRBD2,once,TRBV5-3,CARSLGSGTSGRAYYF,TGTGCCAGAAGCTTGGGGTCCGGGACTAGCGGGAGGGCCTATTATTTT
TRBJ2-5,TRBD1,-,TRBV2,CASSEEATGVSETQYF,TGTGCCAGCAGTGAAGAGGCTACAGGGGTTTCGGAGACCCAGTACTTC
TRBJ2-4,-,-,TRBV9,CASSVALGGAKNIQYF,TGTGCCAGCAGCGTTGCCCTTGGGGGGGCCAAAAACATTCAGTACTTC
TRBJ2-7,TRBD1,-,TRBV5-1,CASSPSHTGTGTYEQYF,TGCGCCAGCAGCCCAAGCCATACCGGGACAGGGACCTACGAGCAGTACTTC
TRBJ2-5,TRBD2,-,TRBV10-2,CASRKPGTSGGETQYF,TGCGCCAGCAGGAAGCCGGGGACTAGCGGGGGGGAGACCCAGTACTTC
TRBJ2-2,-,-,TRBV11-2,CASSSLGDYTGELFF,TGTGCCAGCAGCTCCCTGGGGGACTACACCGGGGAGCTGTTTTTT
TRBJ2-5,TRBD2,-,TRBV11-1,CASSLVLAGETQYF,TGTGCCAGCAGCTTAGTACTAGCGGGAGAGACCCAGTACTTC
TRBJ1-1,TRBD1,-,TRBV9,CASSVGDRENTEAFF,TGTGCCAGCAGCGTAGGGGACAGGGAGAACACTGAAGCTTTCTTT
TRBJ1-5,TRBD1,-,TRBV27,CASTTGGSGNQPQHF,TGTGCCAGCACGACAGGGGGAAGTGGCAATCAGCCCCAGCATTTT
TRBJ1-1,TRBD1,-,TRBV27,CASSLDRGTEAFF,TGTGCCAGCAGTTTGGACAGGGGTACTGAAGCTTTCTTT
TRBJ1-4,-,-,TRBV19,CASSIFGPVTNEKLFF,TGTGCCAGTAGTATCTTTGGTCCGGTAACTAATGAAAAACTGTTTTTT
TRBJ2-1,TRBD1,-,TRBV30,CAWSKTGDAYNEQFF,TGTGCCTGGAGCAAAACAGGGGATGCCTACAATGAGCAGTTCTTC
TRBJ1-6,-,-,TRBV11-2,CASSSRDTNNSPLHF,TGTGCCAGCAGCTCCCGGGACACCAATAATTCACCCCTCCACTTT
TRBJ2-1,-,-,TRBV30,CAWRGLGTEQFF,TGTGCCTGGAGGGGACTGGGAACAGAGCAGTTCTTC
TRBJ1-2,TRBD1,-,TRBV6-5,CASRGTGAHGYTF,TGTGCCAGCAGAGGAACAGGGGCTCATGGCTACACCTTC
TRBJ2-6,-,-,TRBV5-4,CASSQTGILGSGANVLTF,TGTGCCAGCAGCCAAACAGGGATTTTGGGCTCTGGGGCCAACGTCCTGACTTTC
TRBJ2-5,-,-,TRBV9,CASSPGLETQYF,TGTGCCAGCAGCCCCGGGTTGGAGACCCAGTACTTC
TRBJ1-3,-,-,TRBV10-3,CAISESRRQSGNTIYF,TGTGCCATCAGTGAGTCGCGAAGACAATCCGGAAACACCATATATTTT
TRBJ1-2,TRBD1,-,TRBV7-8,CASTNTHRDRVALMVGYTF,TGTGCCAGCACCAATACCCACCGGGACAGGGTGGCCCTTATGGTTGGCTACACCTTC
TRBJ1-5,-,few,TRBV6-6,CASSYRDLMGNQPQHF,TGTGCCAGCAGTTACCGGGACTTGATGGGCAATCAGCCCCAGCATTTT
TRBJ2-1,TRBD2,-,TRBV7-3,CASSLLPSGSHEQFF,TGTGCCAGCAGCTTACTCCCTAGCGGGAGTCATGAGCAGTTCTTC
TRBJ2-7,-,once,TRBV9,CASSGVGPTYEQYF,TGTGCCAGCAGCGGGGTGGGGCCAACCTACGAGCAGTACTTC
TRBJ1-2,TRBD1,-,TRBV7-9,CASSLTGSYGYTF,TGTGCCAGCAGCTTGACAGGGTCGTATGGCTACACCTTC
TRBJ1-2,-,once,TRBV18,CASSPTTANYGYTF,TGTGCCAGCTCACCAACGACAGCGAACTATGGCTACACCTTC
TRBJ2-7,TRBD2,-,TRBV10-1,CARLRGSSYEQYF,TGCGCCCGCTTACGCGGGAGCTCCTACGAGCAGTACTTC
TRBJ2-2,-,-,TRBV12-3/TRBV12-4,CASSLSRPGELFF,TGTGCCAGCAGTTTATCGCGGCCCGGGGAGCTGTTTTTT
TRBJ2-1,-,-,TRBV18,CASSPPLPLAGSILF,TGTGCCAGCTCACCACCGTTACCGCTAGCTGGCTCTATACTCTTC
TRBJ2-7,-,-,TRBV6-1,CASSVIPESSYEQYF,TGTGCCAGCAGTGTCATACCCGAGTCGTCCTACGAGCAGTACTTC
TRBJ1-2,-,few,TRBV29-1,CSVVNSYGYTF,TGCAGCGTTGTAAACAGCTATGGCTACACCTTC
TRBJ2-7,TRBD2,-,TRBV6-5,CASSYSGGDSYEQYF,TGTGCCAGCAGTTACTCGGGGGGGGACTCCTACGAGCAGTACTTC
TRBJ1-1,-,-,TRBV27,CASSLAGSKNTEAFF,TGTGCCAGCAGTTTAGCAGGGTCCAAGAACACTGAAGCTTTCTTT
TRBJ1-2,-,-,TRBV30,CAWSVGGNPGYGYTF,TGTGCCTGGAGTGTAGGAGGCAACCCAGGATATGGCTACACCTTC
TRBJ1-2,TRBD1,-,TRBV18,CASSPTGWDGYTF,TGTGCCAGCTCACCGACAGGGTGGGATGGCTACACCTTC
TRBJ2-3,-,-,TRBV5-1,CASSLEATADTQYF,TGCGCCAGCAGCTTGGAAGCTACCGCAGATACGCAGTATTTT
TRBJ2-1,TRBD2,-,TRBV28,CASSSPGLAPSERFF,TGTGCCAGCAGTTCCCCGGGACTAGCCCCCTCCGAGCGGTTCTTC
TRBJ1-5,-,once,TRBV6-5,CASSYSAGNQPQHF,TGTGCCAGCAGTTACTCGGCCGGGAATCAGCCCCAGCATTTT
TRBJ2-1,TRBD2,-,TRBV5-1,CASSLSPTSGGSYNEQFF,TGCGCCAGCAGCTTGTCCCCGACTAGCGGGGGCTCCTACAATGAGCAGTTCTTC